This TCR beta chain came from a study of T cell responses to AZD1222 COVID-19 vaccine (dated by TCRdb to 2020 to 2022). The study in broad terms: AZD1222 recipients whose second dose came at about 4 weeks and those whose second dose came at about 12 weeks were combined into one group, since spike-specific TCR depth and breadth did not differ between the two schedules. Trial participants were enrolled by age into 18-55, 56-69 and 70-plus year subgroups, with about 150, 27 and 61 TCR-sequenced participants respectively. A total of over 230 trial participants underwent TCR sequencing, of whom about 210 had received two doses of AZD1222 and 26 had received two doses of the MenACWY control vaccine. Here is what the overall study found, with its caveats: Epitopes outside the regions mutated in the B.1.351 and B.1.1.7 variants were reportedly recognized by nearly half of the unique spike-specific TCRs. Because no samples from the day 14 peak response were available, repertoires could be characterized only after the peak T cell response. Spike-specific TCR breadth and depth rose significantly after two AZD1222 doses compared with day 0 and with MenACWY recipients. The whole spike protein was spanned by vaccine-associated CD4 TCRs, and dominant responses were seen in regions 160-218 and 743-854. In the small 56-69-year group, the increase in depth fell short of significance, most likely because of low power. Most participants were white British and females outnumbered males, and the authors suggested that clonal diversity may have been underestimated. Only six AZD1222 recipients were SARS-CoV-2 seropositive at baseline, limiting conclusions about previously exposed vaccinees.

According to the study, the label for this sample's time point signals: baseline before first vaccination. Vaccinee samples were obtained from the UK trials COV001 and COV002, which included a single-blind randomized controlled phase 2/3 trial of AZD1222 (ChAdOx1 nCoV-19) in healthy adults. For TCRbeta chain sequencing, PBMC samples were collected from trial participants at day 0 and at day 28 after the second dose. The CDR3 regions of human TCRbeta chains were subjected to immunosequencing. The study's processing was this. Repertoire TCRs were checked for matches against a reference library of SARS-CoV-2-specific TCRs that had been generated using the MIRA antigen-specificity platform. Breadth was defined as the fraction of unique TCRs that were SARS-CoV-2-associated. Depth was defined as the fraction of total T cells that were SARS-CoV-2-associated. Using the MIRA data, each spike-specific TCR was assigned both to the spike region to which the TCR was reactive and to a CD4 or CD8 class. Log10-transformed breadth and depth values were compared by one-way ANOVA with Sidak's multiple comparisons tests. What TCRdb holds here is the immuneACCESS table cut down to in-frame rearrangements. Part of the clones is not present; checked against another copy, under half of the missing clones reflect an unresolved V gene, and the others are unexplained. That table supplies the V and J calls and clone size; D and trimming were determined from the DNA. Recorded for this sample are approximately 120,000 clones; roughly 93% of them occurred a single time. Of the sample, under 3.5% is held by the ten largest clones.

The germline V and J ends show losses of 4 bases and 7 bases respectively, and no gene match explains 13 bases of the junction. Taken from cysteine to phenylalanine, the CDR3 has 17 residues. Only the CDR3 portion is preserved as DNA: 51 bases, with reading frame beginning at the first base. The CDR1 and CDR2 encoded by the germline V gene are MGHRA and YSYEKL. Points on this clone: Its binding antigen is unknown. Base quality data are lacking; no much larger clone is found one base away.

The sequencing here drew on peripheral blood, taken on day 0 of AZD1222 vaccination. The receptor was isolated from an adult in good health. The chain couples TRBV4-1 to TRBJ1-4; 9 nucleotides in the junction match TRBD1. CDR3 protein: CASSRRTGAQESEKLFF. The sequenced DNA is TGCGCCAGCAGCCGAAGGACAGGGGCACAGGAGAGTGAAAAACTGTTTTTT.